The 10 T cell receptor beta chains presented below share a single source sample, sequenced in a study of long-term antiretroviral therapy in people with HIV. Sequencing used immunoSEQ v3.0 at survey level. Data came from immunoSEQ multiplex PCR; TCRdb stores just in-frame clones and leaves some out. Here the sample spans about 24,000 clones, 80% to 85% being singletons. The sample here was unsorted PBMCs, taken at the start of antiretroviral therapy, before treatment. These receptors all come from a woman aged 18 to 35 with HIV.

This clone was detected only a few times. The rearrangement links TRBV4-2 to TRBJ1-2, with 8 bases aligning to TRBD1. V gave up 0 bases and J gave up 7 bases; unmatched junction bases: 7. Germline CDR1 LGHNA, CDR2 YNFKEQ. The CDR3 sequence is 15 residues long. CDR3 region: CASSQDLSTGVGYTF. Here the CDR3 DNA reads TGTGCCAGCAGCCAAGATCTATCGACAGGGGTTGGCTACACCTTC.

The rearrangement uses TRBV5-4 and TRBJ1-1, with D possibly being TRBD1 (5 bases). Per germline, CDR1 SGHNT and CDR2 YYREEE (reference sequence). With 5 bases removed from V and 2 bases from J, the gap between germline ends came to 16 bases. The CDR3 is made up of 15 amino acids. The CDR3 loop is CASRMQGAHNTEAFF. CDR3 DNA: TGTGCCAGCAGAATGCAGGGTGCCCACAACACTGAAGCTTTCTTT.

The rearrangement links TRBV10-3 to TRBJ1-2, with 8 bases fitting TRBD1. The J segment lost 4 bases and the V segment lost 6 bases, leaving 7 bases of the junction unmatched. CDR1 and CDR2 from the germline V gene are ENHRY and SYGVKD. This CDR3 comprises 14 residues. The CDR3 sequence is CAIREDRDGYGYTF. For the CDR3, the DNA is TGTGCCATCAGGGAGGACAGGGATGGCTATGGCTACACCTTC.

This CDR3 is CASSMPRETGANVLTF. In DNA, the CDR3 is TGTGCCAGCAGCATGCCCCGGGAAACTGGGGCCAACGTCCTGACTTTC. The J gene is TRBJ2-6, the V gene TRBV7-9; maybe TRBD2 (5 bases). The ends were cut back, 5 bases at V and 2 bases at J, with 13 bases in the middle. The CDR3 is made up of 16 amino acids. The germline CDR1 and CDR2 sequences are SEHNR and FQNEAQ (reference sequence).

V and J are TRBV6-5 and TRBJ1-2, with 9 bases lining up with TRBD1. This CDR3 contains 15 residues. V was clipped by 8 bases and J by 7 bases; unmatched bases: 14. Germline CDR1 MNHEY, CDR2 SVGAGI. DNA of the CDR3: TGTGCCAGCCGACAGGGGGAAATGAGGTCGTCTGGCTACACCTTC. It encodes CASRQGEMRSSGYTF.

The chain has TRBV10-3 and TRBJ2-2, with TRBD2 matching over 10 bases. V gave up 4 bases and J gave up 7 bases; unmatched junction bases: 9. The CDR3 extends over 16 amino acids. The germline gives CDR1 ENHRY, CDR2 SYGVKD. As DNA, the CDR3 is TGTGCCATCAGTGGGTGGACTAGCGGATACGACGGGGAGCTGTTTTTT. This translates into CAISGWTSGYDGELFF.

The V call is TRBV28, the J call TRBJ1-5; D uncertain. V lost 7 bases, J lost 5 bases, and 18 bases lay in between. The CDR3 totals 15 residues. The germline CDR1 and CDR2 sequences are MDHEN and SYDVKM. The CDR3 nucleotides read TGTGCCAGCACCGGGATTACAGTAGACTATCAGCCCCAGCATTTT. This codes for CASTGITVDYQPQHF.

The rearrangement joins TRBV27 to TRBJ1-5, with TRBD1 matching 8 bases. CDR1 is MNHEY, CDR2 SMNVEV, per germline (reference sequence). CDR3 length: 17 amino acids. Trimming removed 5 bases from V and 5 bases from J; junction bases left unmatched: 14. This chain's CDR3 is CASSRLQGDPDDQPQHF. CDR3 coding DNA: TGTGCCAGCAGTCGCTTACAGGGGGACCCGGACGATCAGCCCCAGCATTTT.

The chain recombines TRBV6-1 with TRBJ1-2, with D possibly matching TRBD1 (5 bases). The germline V and J ends were trimmed by 7 bases and 3 bases, with 12 bases remaining between them. The length of the CDR3 is 13 residues. From germline, CDR1 is MNHNS and CDR2 SASEGT. This chain's CDR3 is CASTGGWDYGYTF. Written as DNA, the CDR3 is TGTGCCAGCACGGGGGGTTGGGACTATGGCTACACCTTC.

The rearrangement links TRBV7-9 to TRBJ1-1; 10 nucleotides match TRBD1. This CDR3 spans 14 amino acids. V lost 10 bases to trimming and J lost 5 bases; unmatched junction nucleotides: 10. Germline V gene lookup returns CDR1 SEHNR and CDR2 FQNEAQ (reference sequence). In DNA, the CDR3 is TGTGCCACCTCGTCGGGACAGGGGTTAACTGAAGCTTTCTTT. Amino acid sequence: CATSSGQGLTEAFF.